The T cell receptor beta chain described here comes from a study of identical twins' blood T cells. TCRdb re-called the 5' RACE reads through MiXCR, storing one row per CDR3 protein. The data hold fewer than 450,000 distinct CDR3 sequences, with over 25% observed a single time. This clonotype was seen a handful of times. V lost 3 bases and J 0 bases, leaving 8 bases between the germline ends. Germline assignment: CDR1 SNHLY and CDR2 FYNNEI. CDR3 length: 14 amino acids. The material sequenced was PBMCs. The chain links TRBV2 to TRBJ1-1, with D uncertain. This receptor was taken from a woman aged 18 to 55 in good health. The CDR3 sequence: CASSETWVNTEAFF. CDR3 DNA sequence: TGTGCCAGCAGTGAGACGTGGGTGAACACTGAAGCTTTCTTT.